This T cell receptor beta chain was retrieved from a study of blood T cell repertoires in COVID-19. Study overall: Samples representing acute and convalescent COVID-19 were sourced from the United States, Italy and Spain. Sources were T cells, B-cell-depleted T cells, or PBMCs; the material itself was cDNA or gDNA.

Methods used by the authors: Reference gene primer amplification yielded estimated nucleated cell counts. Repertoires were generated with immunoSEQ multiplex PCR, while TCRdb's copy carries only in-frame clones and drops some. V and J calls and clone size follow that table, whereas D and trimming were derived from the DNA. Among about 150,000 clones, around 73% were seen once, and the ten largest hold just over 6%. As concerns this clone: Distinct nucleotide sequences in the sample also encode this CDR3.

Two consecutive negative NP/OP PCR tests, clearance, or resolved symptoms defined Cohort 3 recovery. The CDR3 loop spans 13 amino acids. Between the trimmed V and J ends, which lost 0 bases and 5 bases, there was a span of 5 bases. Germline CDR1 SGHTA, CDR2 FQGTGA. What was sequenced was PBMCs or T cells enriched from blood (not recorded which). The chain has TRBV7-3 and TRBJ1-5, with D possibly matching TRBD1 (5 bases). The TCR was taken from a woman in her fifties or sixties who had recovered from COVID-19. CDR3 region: CASSLTRDQPQHF. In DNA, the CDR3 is TGTGCCAGCAGCTTAACCAGGGATCAGCCCCAGCATTTT. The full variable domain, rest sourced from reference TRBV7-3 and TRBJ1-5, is GAGVSQTPSNKVTEKGKYVELRCDPISGHTALYWYRQSLGQGPEFLIYFQGTGAADDSGLPNDRFFAVRPEGSVSTLKIQRTERGDSAVYLCASSLTRDQPQHFGDGTRLSIL.